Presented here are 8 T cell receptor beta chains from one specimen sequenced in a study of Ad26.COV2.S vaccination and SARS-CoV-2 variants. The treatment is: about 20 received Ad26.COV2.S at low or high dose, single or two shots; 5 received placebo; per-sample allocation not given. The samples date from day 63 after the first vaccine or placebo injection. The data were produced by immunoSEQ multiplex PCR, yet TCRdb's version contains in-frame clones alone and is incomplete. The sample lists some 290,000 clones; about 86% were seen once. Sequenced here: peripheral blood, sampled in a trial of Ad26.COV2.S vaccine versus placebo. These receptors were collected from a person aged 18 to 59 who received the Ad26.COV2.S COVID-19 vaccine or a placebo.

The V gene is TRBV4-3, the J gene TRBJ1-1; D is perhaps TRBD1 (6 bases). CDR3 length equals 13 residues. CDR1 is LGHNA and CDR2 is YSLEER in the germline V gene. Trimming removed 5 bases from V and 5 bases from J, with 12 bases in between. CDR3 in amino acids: CASSTGSWTEAFF. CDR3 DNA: TGCGCCAGCAGCACAGGGTCGTGGACTGAAGCTTTCTTT.

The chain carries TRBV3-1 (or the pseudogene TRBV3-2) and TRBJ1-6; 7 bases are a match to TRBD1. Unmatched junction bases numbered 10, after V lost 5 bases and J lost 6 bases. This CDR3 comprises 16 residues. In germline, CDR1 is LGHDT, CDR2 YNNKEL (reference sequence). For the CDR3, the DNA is TGTGCCAGCAGCGGGGGAAGACAGGGAAGTAATTCACCCCTCCACTTT. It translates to CASSGGRQGSNSPLHF.

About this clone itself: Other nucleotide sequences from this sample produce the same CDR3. CDR3 region: CASSPEQNYGYTF. The CDR3 nucleotides read TGTGCCAGCTCACCGGAGCAGAACTATGGCTACACCTTC. The rearrangement links TRBV18 to TRBJ1-2, with no clear D. This CDR3 has 13 residues. In germline, CDR1 is KGHSH, CDR2 LQKENI. V dropped 3 bases and J dropped 2 bases, with 7 bases sitting between them.

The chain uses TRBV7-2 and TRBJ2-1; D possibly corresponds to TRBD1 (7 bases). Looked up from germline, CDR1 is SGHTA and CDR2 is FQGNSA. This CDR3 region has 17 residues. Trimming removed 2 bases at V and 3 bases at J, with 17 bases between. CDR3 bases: TGTGCCAGCAGCTTATTTTCGCGGGACAGACACTACAATGAGCAGTTCTTC. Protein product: CASSLFSRDRHYNEQFF.

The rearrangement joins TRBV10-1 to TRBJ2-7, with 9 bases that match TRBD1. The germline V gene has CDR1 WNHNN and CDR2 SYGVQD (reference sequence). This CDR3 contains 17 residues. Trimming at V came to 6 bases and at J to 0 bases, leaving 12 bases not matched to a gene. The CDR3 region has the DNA TGCGCCAGCAGGAGGGGACAGGGAGGTCCCCACTCCTACGAGCAGTACTTC. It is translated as CASRRGQGGPHSYEQYF.

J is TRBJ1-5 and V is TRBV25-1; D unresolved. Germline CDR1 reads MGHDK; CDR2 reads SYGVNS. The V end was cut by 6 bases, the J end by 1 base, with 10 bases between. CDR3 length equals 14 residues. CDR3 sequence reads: CASSTTGSNQPQHF. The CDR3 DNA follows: TGTGCCAGCAGCACAACGGGCAGCAATCAGCCCCAGCATTTT.

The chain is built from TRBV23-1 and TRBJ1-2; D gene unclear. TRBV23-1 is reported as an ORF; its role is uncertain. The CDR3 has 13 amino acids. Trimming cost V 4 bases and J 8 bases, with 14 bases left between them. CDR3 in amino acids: CASSPRVRRGYTF. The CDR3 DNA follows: TGCGCCAGCAGTCCGAGGGTCCGTAGGGGCTACACCTTC.

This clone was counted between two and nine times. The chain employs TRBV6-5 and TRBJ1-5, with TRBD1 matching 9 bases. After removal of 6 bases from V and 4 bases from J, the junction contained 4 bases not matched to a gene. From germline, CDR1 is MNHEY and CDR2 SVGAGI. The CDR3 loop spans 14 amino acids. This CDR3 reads CASSRDRVNQPQHF. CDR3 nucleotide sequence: TGTGCCAGCAGCCGGGACAGGGTTAATCAGCCCCAGCATTTT.